Each of the 17 T cell receptor beta chains below was sequenced from the same sample in a study of T-cell memory formation after mild COVID-19 (dated by TCRdb to the early 2020s). Libraries came from 5' RACE. Sequenced using an Illumina NovaSeq 6000. The public reads were quality trimmed at Q25 with fastp and then assembled into clones with MiXCR by TCRdb, keeping productive beta chains. Rows are unified per CDR3 protein, each entry keeping the most common DNA and genes. Present in this sample are hundreds of thousands of distinct CDR3 sequences, 16% of which were seen just once. The top ten clonotypes cover 20% to 25% of the sample. The specimen sequenced was PBMCs or a T cell subset sorted from them (not recorded which). Receptor source: a young man who had mild COVID-19 (a few samples of this study predate the infection). The sample titles of this study are shuffled in the database, so cell type and time point are left out; the donor was told from shared clones.

This chain links TRBV4-1 with TRBJ2-5; D might be TRBD2 (6 bases). The germline V gene has CDR1 MGHRA and CDR2 YSYEKL. Trimming stripped 4 bases from V and 7 bases from J, with 22 bases between. The CDR3 spans 16 residues. CDR3 in amino acids: CASSPRDWEGLATQYF. CDR3 DNA sequence: TGCGCCAGCAGCCCCCGGGACTGGGAAGGCTTAGCGACCCAGTACTTC.

The V gene is TRBV24-1, the J gene TRBJ1-2; no clear D. The CDR3 runs to 12 residues. With 4 bases removed from V and 11 bases from J, the gap between germline ends came to 13 bases. Germline lookup yields CDR1 KGHDR and CDR2 SFDVKD. The CDR3 loop is CATSEGRTEYTF. CDR3 nucleotide sequence: TGTGCCACCAGTGAAGGTAGAACAGAGTACACCTTC.

This chain connects TRBV10-2 to TRBJ2-3, with D perhaps given as TRBD1 or TRBD2 (6 bases each). In germline, CDR1 is WSHSY, CDR2 SAAADI. The germline V and J ends were trimmed by 2 bases and 8 bases, with 14 bases remaining between them. The length of the CDR3 is 14 residues. The CDR3 is CASSERRGQGTQYF. In DNA, the CDR3 is TGCGCCAGCAGTGAGCGTCGGGGGCAGGGTACGCAGTATTTT.

This clonotype was seen a few times. The chain carries TRBV29-1 and TRBJ2-2; a weak D match, TRBD1 (6 bases). Trimming stripped 5 bases from V and 6 bases from J, with 16 bases between. Germline V CDR1 and CDR2: SQVTM, ANQGSEA. The CDR3 covers 14 residues. The CDR3 DNA sequence: TGCAGCGTTACAGGGACACCGGCCCCCGGGGAGCTGTTTTTT. Translation gives CSVTGTPAPGELFF.

There are a few counts of this clonotype. The chain carries TRBV19 and TRBJ1-5; the D gene is possibly TRBD1 (6 bases). Germline V lookup: CDR1 LNHDA, CDR2 SQIVND (reference sequence). The CDR3 has 12 residues. The V end lost 5 bases, the J end lost 9 bases, and 11 bases lay between the germline ends. Written as DNA, the CDR3 is TGTGCCAGTAGTGTACAGGGCGGGCCCCAGCATTTT. This gives the protein CASSVQGGPQHF.

This clonotype was counted a few times. This chain links TRBV9 with TRBJ2-2; the D is unclear. Trimming pared 0 bases from V and 7 bases from J, leaving 7 bases between. The CDR3 is made up of 13 amino acids. CDR1 and CDR2 from the germline V gene are SGDLS and YYNGEE. As DNA, the CDR3 is TGTGCCAGCAGCGTAGAGGTCGTCGGGGAGCTGTTTTTT. This sequence encodes CASSVEVVGELFF.

The chain employs TRBV24-1 and TRBJ2-3; D is unresolved. Germline CDR1 and CDR2: KGHDR and SFDVKD. The CDR3 runs to 15 residues. Trimming cost V 7 bases and J 2 bases, with 15 bases left between them. CDR3 in DNA: TGTGCCACCAGCCCTGGACGGATTTTCACAGATACGCAGTATTTT. Residues: CATSPGRIFTDTQYF.

The V call is TRBV10-3, the J call TRBJ2-1; no firm D call. The CDR3 is 11 amino acids. The V gene lost 9 bases and the J gene lost 1 base, with 4 bases spanning the gap. Germline values: CDR1 ENHRY, CDR2 SYGVKD. CDR3: CAMRSYNEQFF. CDR3 in DNA: TGTGCCATGCGTTCCTACAATGAGCAGTTCTTC.

There are a few counts of this clonotype. J is TRBJ2-1 and V is TRBV9; D is ambiguous. V dropped 2 bases and J dropped 6 bases, with 6 bases sitting between them. CDR1 SGDLS and CDR2 YYNGEE come from the germline V gene. This CDR3 is 12 amino acids long. This CDR3 is CASSVGPNEQFF. In DNA form, the CDR3 reads TGTGCCAGCAGCGTGGGTCCCAATGAGCAGTTCTTC.

In its sample, this clonotype was seen a few times. The chain uses TRBV4-1 and TRBJ2-3; TRBD1 might be the D (6 bases). This CDR3 spans 16 amino acids. The germline V gene has CDR1 MGHRA and CDR2 YSYEKL. V gave up 1 base and J gave up 6 bases, with 17 bases separating them. The CDR3 region is CASSQVGTSTRDTQYF. Here the CDR3 DNA reads TGCGCCAGCAGCCAAGTAGGGACAAGTACCAGGGATACGCAGTATTTT.

This clonotype was observed a few times. The genes are TRBV4-2 and TRBJ2-1; 11 positions match TRBD2. CDR1 and CDR2 from the germline V gene are LGHNA and YNFKEQ. Losses at the gene ends were 0 bases for V and 3 bases for J; bases not matched to a gene: 10. The CDR3 has 19 residues. The CDR3 is CASSQDVLVAGGSYNEQFF. The CDR3 DNA is TGTGCCAGCAGCCAAGATGTATTGGTAGCGGGGGGGAGCTACAATGAGCAGTTCTTC.

This chain links TRBV27 with TRBJ1-5; D is uncertain. Deletions cut 2 bases from V and 4 bases from J, with 12 bases between. The length of the CDR3 is 15 residues. The germline gives CDR1 MNHEY, CDR2 SMNVEV (reference sequence). This chain's CDR3 is CASSLVGSKNQPQHF. DNA of the CDR3: TGTGCCAGCAGTTTAGTAGGCAGTAAGAATCAGCCCCAGCATTTT.

J is TRBJ1-4 and V is TRBV28; 7 bases are shared with TRBD1. Germline loops: CDR1 MDHEN, CDR2 SYDVKM. The CDR3 covers 15 residues. Germline trimming cut 7 bases from V and 1 base from J; bases unmatched to any gene: 6. CDR3 region: CASTFGDRTNEKLFF. As DNA, the CDR3 is TGTGCCAGCACCTTCGGGGACAGAACTAATGAAAAACTGTTTTTT.

The chain couples TRBV12-3 or TRBV12-4 to TRBJ1-6; TRBD1 is a possible D gene (5 bases). The ends were cut back, 8 bases at V and 5 bases at J, with 13 bases in the middle. There are 14 residues in the CDR3. DNA for the CDR3: TGTGCCAGCTCCAGGGTGAGGAATAATTCACCCCTCCACTTT. Residues: CASSRVRNNSPLHF.

The rearrangement joins TRBV6-2 or TRBV6-3 to TRBJ1-2; 7 positions match TRBD1. Germline CDR1 and CDR2: MNHEY and SVGEGT. The CDR3 is 13 amino acids. Trimming removed 10 bases from V and 10 bases from J; junction bases left unmatched: 15. The CDR3: CAIRGTAQEAYTF. In nucleotides, the CDR3 is TGTGCCATAAGAGGGACAGCCCAAGAAGCCTACACCTTC.

This clonotype was seen only a few times. The chain combines TRBV12-3 or TRBV12-4 with TRBJ1-1; the D gene is possibly TRBD1 (5 bases). V lost 5 bases to trimming and J lost 4 bases, with 14 bases between them. This CDR3 has 14 residues. The CDR3 coding sequence is TGTGCCAGCAGTGACCAGGGACGAGGCACTGAAGCTTTCTTT. The encoded protein is CASSDQGRGTEAFF.

This clonotype showed up just a few times. The rearrangement joins TRBV7-9 to TRBJ1-2, with 7 bases identical to TRBD1. Germline V gene lookup returns CDR1 SEHNR and CDR2 FQNEAQ (reference sequence). This CDR3 has 15 amino acids. V was pared by 3 bases and J by 0 bases, with 4 bases of the junction left unmatched. CDR3 nucleotide sequence: TGTGCCAGCAGCTTTATAGGACAGGCTAACTATGGCTACACCTTC. Its translation is CASSFIGQANYGYTF.